This T cell receptor beta chain was sequenced in a study of blood T cell repertoires in COVID-19. Across the study: In each case, the material was cDNA or gDNA derived from T cells, B-cell-depleted T cells, or PBMCs.

V gave up 5 bases and J gave up 2 bases; unmatched junction bases: 14. The germline V gene has CDR1 SGHVS and CDR2 FNYEAQ. This CDR3 contains 17 residues. This clone was recorded once. The table came from immunoSEQ multiplex PCR; TCRdb's copy has only in-frame clones and leaves some out. The data show hundreds of thousands of clones, with about 85% seen just once and 10% to 15% held by the top ten. This TCR came from a woman younger than 35 who had recovered from COVID-19. The chain employs TRBV7-6 and TRBJ2-7, with 8 bases lining up with TRBD2. Material: peripheral blood. CDR3 coding DNA: TGTGCCAGCAGCCCACTAGCGGATCCCTACGTTGCCTACGAGCAGTACTTC. Translating it yields CASSPLADPYVAYEQYF.